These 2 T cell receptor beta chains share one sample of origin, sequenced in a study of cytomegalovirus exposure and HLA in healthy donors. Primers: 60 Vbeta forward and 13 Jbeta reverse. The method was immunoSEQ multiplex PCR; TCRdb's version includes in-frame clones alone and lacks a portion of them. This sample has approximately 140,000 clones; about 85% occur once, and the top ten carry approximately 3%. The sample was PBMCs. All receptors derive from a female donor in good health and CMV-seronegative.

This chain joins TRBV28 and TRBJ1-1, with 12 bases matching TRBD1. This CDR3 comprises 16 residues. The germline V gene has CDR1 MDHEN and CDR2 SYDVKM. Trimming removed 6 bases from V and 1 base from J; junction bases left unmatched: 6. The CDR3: CASSPGQGARNTEAFF. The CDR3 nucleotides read TGTGCCAGCAGCCCGGGACAGGGGGCGCGGAACACTGAAGCTTTCTTT.

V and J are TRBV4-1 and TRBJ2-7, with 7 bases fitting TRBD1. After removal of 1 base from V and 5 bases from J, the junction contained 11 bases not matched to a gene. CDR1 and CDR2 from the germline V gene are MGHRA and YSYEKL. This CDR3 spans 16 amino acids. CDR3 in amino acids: CASSQGQGRGEDEQYF. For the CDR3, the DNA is TGCGCCAGCAGCCAAGGACAGGGACGGGGCGAGGACGAGCAGTACTTC.